This T cell receptor (beta chain) is from a study of radiation and T cells in renal cell carcinoma. The sample's time point: baseline pretreatment blood. This sample's treatment: 15 Gy SBRT to primary tumor, nephrectomy 4 weeks later. Clear cell pathology was present in this patient's renal cell carcinoma. Some clones are missing from TCRdb's copy, which holds only in-frame ones; the method was immunoSEQ multiplex PCR. The repertoire includes some 100,000 clones, 82% of them detected once, and around 5.8% sits in the top ten. The CDR3 contains 14 residues. J gave up 3 bases and V 5 bases, and 6 bases lay outside the gene matches. From germline, CDR1 is MNHNY and CDR2 SVGAGI (reference sequence).

The material was blood, obtained from a patient whose treatment included radiotherapy and nephrectomy. V and J are TRBV6-6 and TRBJ2-7, with 8 positions matching TRBD1. The TCR was taken from a man in his fifties or sixties with renal cell carcinoma. This CDR3 is CASSHGQGDYEQYF. DNA for the CDR3: TGTGCCAGCAGTCATGGACAGGGAGACTACGAGCAGTACTTC.